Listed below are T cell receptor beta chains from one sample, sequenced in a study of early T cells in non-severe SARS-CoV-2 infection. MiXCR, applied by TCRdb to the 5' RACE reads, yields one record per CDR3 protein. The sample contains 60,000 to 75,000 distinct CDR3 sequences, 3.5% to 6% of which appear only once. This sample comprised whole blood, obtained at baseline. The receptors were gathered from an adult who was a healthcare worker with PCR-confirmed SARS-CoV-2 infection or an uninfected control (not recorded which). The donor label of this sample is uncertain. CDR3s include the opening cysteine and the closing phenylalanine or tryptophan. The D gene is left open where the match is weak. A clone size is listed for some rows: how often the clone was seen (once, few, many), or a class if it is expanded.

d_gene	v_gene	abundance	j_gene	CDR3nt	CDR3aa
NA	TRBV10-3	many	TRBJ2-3	TGTGCCATCAGTGGGGGACTCGGCACAGATACGCAGTATTTT	CAISGGLGTDTQYF
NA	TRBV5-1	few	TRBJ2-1	TGCGCCAGCAGCTTGGATTCAGGTCACTCCTACAATGAGCAGTTCTTC	CASSLDSGHSYNEQFF
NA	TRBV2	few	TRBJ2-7	TGTGCCAGCGTCCCTGGATCCTCCTACGAGCAGTACTTC	CASVPGSSYEQYF
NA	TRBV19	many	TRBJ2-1	TGTGCCAGTAGTACCTCGGTGCTACAATCCGCTCACAATGAGCAGTTCTTC	CASSTSVLQSAHNEQFF
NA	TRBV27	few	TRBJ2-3	TGTGCCAGCAGTTTCGCTAGCACAGATACGCAGTATTTT	CASSFASTDTQYF
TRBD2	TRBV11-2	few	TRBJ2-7	TGTGCCAGCAGCTTCTACACGGGGACTAGCGGGGGAGAGCAGTACTTC	CASSFYTGTSGGEQYF
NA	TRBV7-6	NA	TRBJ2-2	TGTGCCGGCGGGACTTTGAACACCGGGGAGCTGTTTTTT	CAGGTLNTGELFF
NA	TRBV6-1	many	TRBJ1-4	TGTGCCAGCAGTCCAGGGTCGGCGGCTAATGAAAAACTGTTTTTT	CASSPGSAANEKLFF
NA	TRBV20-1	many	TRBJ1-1	TGCAGTGCTAGGAAGGGGGGGGACACTGAAGCTTTCTTT	CSARKGGDTEAFF
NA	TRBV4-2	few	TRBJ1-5	TGTGCCAGCAGCCAACAGGGAAATCAGCCCCAGCATTTT	CASSQQGNQPQHF
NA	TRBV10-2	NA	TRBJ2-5	TGCGCCAGCGTTGGGACGAGCGAGACCCAGTACTTC	CASVGTSETQYF
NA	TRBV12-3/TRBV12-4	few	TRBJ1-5	TGTGTCAGCAGCAGAACTGGGGGCGCGATCCAGCCCCAGCATTTT	CVSSRTGGAIQPQHF
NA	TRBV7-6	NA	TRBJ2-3	TGTGCCAGCAGCTTAGGTGGAGGGGACATGGATACGCAGTATTTT	CASSLGGGDMDTQYF
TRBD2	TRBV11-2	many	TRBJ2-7	TGTGCCAGCAGCTCCCTAGCGGGGGGACTCTCGGAGCAGTACTTC	CASSSLAGGLSEQYF
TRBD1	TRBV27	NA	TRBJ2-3	TGTGCCAGCAGTCACGGACAGGGGGCAACAGATACGCAGTATTTT	CASSHGQGATDTQYF
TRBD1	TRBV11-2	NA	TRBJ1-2	TGTGCCAGCAGCCCCAGGGACAGTATCTTTTATGGCTACACCTTC	CASSPRDSIFYGYTF
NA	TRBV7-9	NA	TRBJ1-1	TGTGCCAGCAGCTTAGAGGGGATGAACACTGAAGCTTTCTTT	CASSLEGMNTEAFF